This T cell receptor (beta chain) was profiled in a study of blood T cells in healthy people across ages. Study findings and constraints: Without sorted subsets, naive and antigen-experienced compartments could not be conclusively compared.

Germline-derived CDR1 and CDR2 are SNHLY and FYNNEI. V was trimmed by 3 bases and J by 6 bases, leaving 14 bases between them. The CDR3 is 15 amino acids. Drawn from each donor were 8.5 to 10 milliliters of peripheral blood. Isolation recovered at least 7 million PBMCs from every sample. Worth noting for this clonotype: Its antigen remains unidentified.

A second roughly 6 to 11 cycle PCR used barcoded and J-beta primers. A tag from a template-switch adaptor with 12 random nucleotides marked each cDNA molecule. TCRdb ran MiXCR on the 5' RACE reads and lists one entry per CDR3 protein. The sample carries about 1.6 million distinct CDR3 sequences, about 31% recorded once. This rearrangement joins TRBV2 to TRBJ1-4; D uncertain. This TCR came from a woman aged 30 to 39 in good health. The sample was blood. The CDR3 reads CASSESDPDYEKLFF. CDR3 nucleotide sequence: TGTGCCAGCAGTGAGAGTGACCCCGATTATGAAAAACTGTTTTTT. Looking up the rest from reference TRBV2 and TRBJ1-4 gives the full variable domain: EPEVTQTPSHQVTQMGQEVILRCVPISNHLYFYWYRQILGQKVEFLVSFYNNEISEKSEIFDDQFSVERPDGSNFTLKIRSTKLEDSAMYFCASSESDPDYEKLFFGSGTQLSVL.